The 23 T cell receptor beta chains below come from one sample, sequenced in a study of blood T cell repertoires in COVID-19 (dated by TCRdb to about 2020). The library was built by means of the immunoSEQ multiplex PCR assay. As stored in TCRdb, this immuneACCESS dataset retains in-frame rearrangements with V and J assigned. A fraction of the clones does not appear; measured against another copy, unresolved V genes explain less than half of the discrepancy, and the remainder lacks a known reason. Present in this sample are about 320,000 clones, roughly 83% of which were seen just once. The ten most abundant clones make up 1.5% to 2% of the sample. The source material was peripheral blood. The source of these receptors is a woman between 45 and 60 years old with acute or convalescent COVID-19.

This chain connects TRBV6-5 to TRBJ1-4; a weak D match, TRBD1 (6 bases). The germline gives CDR1 MNHEY, CDR2 SVGAGI. V lost 7 bases and J lost 2, with 8 bases in between. The CDR3 sequence is 13 residues long. DNA for the CDR3: TGTGCCAGCAAGAGGGGGACTAATGAAAAACTGTTTTTT. Translation gives CASKRGTNEKLFF.

This chain links TRBV28 with TRBJ2-1, with D possibly TRBD2 on 6 matching bases. This CDR3 has 14 amino acids. In germline, CDR1 is MDHEN, CDR2 SYDVKM. Trimming stripped 7 bases from V and 2 bases from J, with 12 bases between. The CDR3 coding sequence is TGTGCCAGCACTCGGGAGTCGGCCTACAATGAGCAGTTCTTC. Amino acid sequence: CASTRESAYNEQFF.

The rearrangement uses TRBV5-5 and TRBJ1-1; 7 nucleotides match TRBD1. The germline V gene encodes CDR1 SGHKS and CDR2 YYEKEE (reference sequence). V shed 0 bases, J shed 0 bases, and the junction held 2 bases outside the gene matches. The CDR3 totals 15 residues. The CDR3 spells CASSLGDSLNTEAFF. The CDR3 bases are TGTGCCAGCAGCTTGGGGGACAGCCTGAACACTGAAGCTTTCTTT.

The CDR3 nucleotides read TGTGCCAGCAGCTTGCTGGGACAGTCTAATGAAAAACTGTTTTTT. Amino acids: CASSLLGQSNEKLFF. This chain links TRBV7-9 with TRBJ1-4; 7 bases agree with TRBD1. V gave up 3 bases and J gave up 3 bases; unmatched junction bases: 4. The CDR3 totals 15 residues. Germline assignment: CDR1 SEHNR and CDR2 FQNEAQ (reference sequence).

Remarks on this clone: Other DNA sequences in the same sample also yield this CDR3. The V and J genes are TRBV18 and TRBJ2-7; 7 bases are shared with TRBD2. V lost 0 bases to trimming and J lost 3 bases; unmatched junction nucleotides: 5. This CDR3 comprises 15 residues. From germline, CDR1 is KGHSH and CDR2 LQKENI. CDR3 DNA sequence: TGTGCCAGCTCACCACCGGCTAGCGGCGGCTACGAGCAGTACTTC. This sequence encodes CASSPPASGGYEQYF.

This sequence joins TRBV9 and TRBJ2-4, with 7 positions matching TRBD2. Per the germline V gene, CDR1 is SGDLS and CDR2 is YYNGEE. The junction had 5 bases not matched to a gene; V was cut back by 0 bases and J by 8 bases. The CDR3 has 14 residues. The CDR3, as DNA: TGTGCCAGCAGCGTAGCACTAGCGCCCGACATTCAGTACTTC. This encodes CASSVALAPDIQYF.

This sequence joins TRBV7-9 and TRBJ2-1, with 7 bases fitting TRBD1. The CDR3 extends over 15 amino acids. CDR1 SEHNR and CDR2 FQNEAQ come from the germline V gene (reference sequence). V lost 4 bases to trimming and J lost 0 bases; unmatched junction nucleotides: 3. DNA for the CDR3: TGTGCCAGCAGCTCAACAGGGGACTCCTACAATGAGCAGTTCTTC. Residues: CASSSTGDSYNEQFF.

The sample holds many counts of this clone. This specimen includes other DNA sequences encoding the same CDR3. Here the CDR3 reads CASSIRGYEQYF. The CDR3 DNA is TGTGCCAGTAGTATAAGGGGTTACGAGCAGTACTTC. The gene calls are TRBV19 and TRBJ2-7, with D perhaps matching TRBD1 (5 bases). Germline-derived CDR1 and CDR2 are LNHDA and SQIVND (reference sequence). The CDR3 contains 12 residues. V gave up 2 bases and J gave up 4 bases, with 6 bases separating them.

This chain joins TRBV28 and TRBJ1-5; D perhaps matches TRBD1 (6 bases). The germline V and J ends were trimmed by 7 bases and 6 bases, with 16 bases remaining between them. CDR1 is MDHEN, CDR2 SYDVKM, per germline. The length of the CDR3 is 14 residues. The CDR3 DNA reads as TGTGCCAGCACTAGGGGGGGAGGCAGTCAGCCCCAGCATTTT. The encoded protein is CASTRGGGSQPQHF.

This CDR3 is CSVYGNTIYF. The CDR3 bases are TGCAGTGTATATGGAAACACCATATATTTT. The chain employs TRBV20-1 and TRBJ1-3, with unresolved D. V gave up 7 bases and J gave up 3 bases, with 4 bases separating them. In germline, CDR1 is DFQATT, CDR2 SNEGSKA (reference sequence). The CDR3 contains 10 residues.

The gene calls are TRBV12-3 or TRBV12-4 and TRBJ2-1; 7 positions match TRBD2. The V gene end was trimmed by 6 bases and the J gene end by 6 bases; junction bases not matched to a gene: 2. The length of the CDR3 is 12 residues. The CDR3: CASRGGSNEQFF. The CDR3 DNA follows: TGTGCCAGCAGGGGCGGGAGCAATGAGCAGTTCTTC.

The chain has TRBV4-3 and TRBJ2-4; D is unresolved. The germline gives CDR1 LGHNA, CDR2 YSLEER. The CDR3 consists of 15 residues. V was pared by 0 bases and J by 0 bases, with 6 bases between. For the CDR3, the DNA is TGCGCCAGCAGCCAAGACAGGATAGCCAAAAACATTCAGTACTTC. It yields the protein CASSQDRIAKNIQYF.

This sequence joins TRBV6-6 and TRBJ2-7, with a tentative D call TRBD2 (8 bases). The CDR3 spans 13 residues. Per the germline V gene, CDR1 is MNHNY and CDR2 is SVGAGI (reference sequence). V lost 10 bases and J 3 bases, leaving 16 bases between the germline ends. This CDR3 reads CATAGGQIYEQYF. The DNA of the CDR3 is TGTGCCACCGCGGGGGGACAGATCTACGAGCAGTACTTC.

The J gene is TRBJ1-2, the V gene TRBV30, with D possibly matching TRBD1 (5 bases). The V gene's germline CDR1 is GTSNPN and CDR2 SVGIG (reference sequence). V lost 0 bases, J lost 5 bases, and 13 bases lay in between. This CDR3 has 14 residues. Here the CDR3 reads CAWSVGLQAYGYTF. In nucleotides, the CDR3 is TGTGCCTGGAGTGTAGGTTTACAGGCGTATGGCTACACCTTC.

The V call is TRBV28, the J call TRBJ1-6; the D gene is possibly TRBD1 (5 bases). With 6 bases removed from V and 12 bases from J, the gap between germline ends came to 12 bases. This CDR3 region has 12 residues. The germline CDR1 and CDR2 sequences are MDHEN and SYDVKM. CDR3 loop: CASRTTAQPLHF. The CDR3 DNA reads TGTGCCAGCAGGACGACAGCCCAACCCCTCCACTTT. The variable domain in full, with the rest retrieved from reference TRBV28 and TRBJ1-6, is DVKVTQSSRYLVKRTGEKVFLECVQDMDHENMFWYRQDPGLGLRLIYFSYDVKMKEKGDIPEGYSVSREKKERFSLILESASTNQTSMYLCASRTTAQPLHFGNGTRLTVT.

The V gene is TRBV29-1, the J gene TRBJ2-7; the match to TRBD1 covers 10 bases. V lost 3 bases and J lost 2; bases outside the gene matches: 4. Germline V gives CDR1 SQVTM, CDR2 ANQGSEA. The CDR3 consists of 14 residues. CDR3 bases: TGCAGCGTTGAGGGGACAGGGGCAACCTACGAGCAGTACTTC. Amino acid sequence: CSVEGTGATYEQYF.

The chain joins TRBV7-2 to TRBJ2-7; a possible D gene is TRBD2 (6 bases). Trimming left V 1 base short and J 1 base short, with 11 bases between. CDR3 length: 15 residues. Germline CDR1 reads SGHTA; CDR2 reads FQGNSA. CDR3 protein: CASSLGGRQSYEQYF. CDR3 coding DNA: TGTGCCAGCAGCTTAGGTGGGAGGCAATCCTACGAGCAGTACTTC.

The chain employs TRBV12-3 or TRBV12-4 and TRBJ2-1; D gene ambiguous. V was pared by 2 bases and J by 4 bases, with 6 bases between. CDR3 length: 13 amino acids. The CDR3 region has the DNA TGTGCCAGCAGTTTACTAGATTACAATGAGCAGTTCTTC. It encodes CASSLLDYNEQFF.

The rearrangement joins TRBV11-3 to TRBJ2-3, with D possibly TRBD2 on 6 matching bases. V was cut by 5 bases and J by 3 bases, with 15 bases left in between. The CDR3 is made up of 15 amino acids. Germline lookup yields CDR1 SGHNT and CDR2 YENEEA. For the CDR3, the DNA is TGTGCCAGCAGCCCCCGGTGGGGGGATACAGATACGCAGTATTTT. It translates to CASSPRWGDTDTQYF. The variable domain in full, completed from reference TRBV11-3 and TRBJ2-3, reads EAGVVQSPRYKIIEKKQPVAFWCNPISGHNTLYWYLQNLGQGPELLIRYENEEAVDDSQLPKDRFSAERLKGVDSTLKIQPAELGDSAVYLCASSPRWGDTDTQYFGPGTRLTVL.

The chain uses TRBV4-2 and TRBJ1-3, with D uncertain. Per germline, CDR1 LGHNA and CDR2 YNFKEQ. This CDR3 is built from 16 residues. Trimming pared 0 bases from V and 6 bases from J, leaving 15 bases between. CDR3 bases: TGTGCCAGCAGCCAAGAAACTGAAGTGAGGGTAAACACCATATATTTT. This gives the protein CASSQETEVRVNTIYF.

The V gene is TRBV27, the J gene TRBJ2-7, with D possibly TRBD1 on 5 matching bases. Per germline, CDR1 MNHEY and CDR2 SMNVEV (reference sequence). V lost 4 bases, J lost 6 bases, and 13 bases lay in between. The CDR3 has 13 residues. The CDR3 DNA follows: TGTGCCAGCAGTTCCCATCTAGGGGTCGAGCAGTACTTC. It is translated as CASSSHLGVEQYF.

This clone was observed a single time. The sample holds other DNA sequences that translate to the same CDR3. The V gene is TRBV7-2, the J gene TRBJ1-2, with 9 bases lining up with TRBD1. V was pared by 5 bases and J by 4 bases, with 2 bases of the junction left unmatched. The CDR3 is made up of 13 amino acids. Germline V gene data show CDR1 as SGHTA and CDR2 as FQGNSA. The CDR3 loop reads CASSLGQGYGYTF. CDR3 sequence (DNA): TGTGCCAGCAGCCTGGGACAGGGCTATGGCTACACCTTC. Supplemented by reference TRBV7-2 and TRBJ1-2, the full variable domain reads GAGVSQSPSNKVTEKGKDVELRCDPISGHTALYWYRQSLGQGLEFLIYFQGNSAPDKSGLPSDRFSAERTGGSVSTLTIQRTQQEDSAVYLCASSLGQGYGYTFGSGTRLTVV.

The J gene is TRBJ2-1, the V gene TRBV24-1; unclear D gene. Trimming stripped 4 bases from V and 1 base from J, with 4 bases between. From germline, CDR1 is KGHDR and CDR2 SFDVKD. The CDR3 extends over 13 amino acids. As DNA, the CDR3 is TGTGCCACCAGTGAGTCGTCCTACAATGAGCAGTTCTTC. This sequence encodes CATSESSYNEQFF.